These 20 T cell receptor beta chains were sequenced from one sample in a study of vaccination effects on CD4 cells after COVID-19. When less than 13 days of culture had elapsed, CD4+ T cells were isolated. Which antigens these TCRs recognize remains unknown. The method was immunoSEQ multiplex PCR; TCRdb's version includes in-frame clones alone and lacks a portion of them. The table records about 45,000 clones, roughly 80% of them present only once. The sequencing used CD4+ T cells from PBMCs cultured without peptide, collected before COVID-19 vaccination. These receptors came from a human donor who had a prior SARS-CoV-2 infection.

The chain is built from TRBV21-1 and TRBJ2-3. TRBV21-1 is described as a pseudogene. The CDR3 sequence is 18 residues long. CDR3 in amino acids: CASSNHSRLEGGTDTQYF. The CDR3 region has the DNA TGTGCCAGCAGCAACCACTCTAGACTAGAGGGGGGCACAGATACGCAGTATTTT.

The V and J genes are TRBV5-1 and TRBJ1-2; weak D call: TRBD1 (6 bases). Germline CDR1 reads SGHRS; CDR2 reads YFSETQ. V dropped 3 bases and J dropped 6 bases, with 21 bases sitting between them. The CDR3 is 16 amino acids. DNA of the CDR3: TGCGCCAGCAGCTCCGGGACATTCAACCCAGGGGATGGCTACACCTTC. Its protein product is CASSSGTFNPGDGYTF.

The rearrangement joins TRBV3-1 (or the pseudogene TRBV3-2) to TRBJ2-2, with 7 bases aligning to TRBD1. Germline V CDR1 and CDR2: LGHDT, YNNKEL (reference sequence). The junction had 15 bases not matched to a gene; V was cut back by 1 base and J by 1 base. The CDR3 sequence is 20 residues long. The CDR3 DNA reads TGTGCCAGCAGCCAAGGAACCGGGACAGTGCCCAACAAGAACACCGGGGAGCTGTTTTTT. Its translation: CASSQGTGTVPNKNTGELFF.

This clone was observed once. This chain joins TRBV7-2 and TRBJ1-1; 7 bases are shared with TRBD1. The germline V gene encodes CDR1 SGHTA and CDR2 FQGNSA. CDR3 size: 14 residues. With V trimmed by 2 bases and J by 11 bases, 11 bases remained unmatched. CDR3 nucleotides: TGTGCCAGCAGCTTACAAACAGGGGCCCAGGCGGCTTTCTTT. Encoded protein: CASSLQTGAQAAFF.

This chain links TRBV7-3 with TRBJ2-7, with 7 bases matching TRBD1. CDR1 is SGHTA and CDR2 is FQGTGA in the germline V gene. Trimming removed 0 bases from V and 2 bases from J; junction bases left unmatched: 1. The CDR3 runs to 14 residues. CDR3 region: CASSLTTGPYEQYF. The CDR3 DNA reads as TGTGCCAGCAGCTTAACGACAGGGCCCTACGAGCAGTACTTC. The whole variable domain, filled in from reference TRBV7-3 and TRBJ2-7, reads GAGVSQTPSNKVTEKGKYVELRCDPISGHTALYWYRQSLGQGPEFLIYFQGTGAADDSGLPNDRFFAVRPEGSVSTLKIQRTERGDSAVYLCASSLTTGPYEQYFGPGTRLTVT.

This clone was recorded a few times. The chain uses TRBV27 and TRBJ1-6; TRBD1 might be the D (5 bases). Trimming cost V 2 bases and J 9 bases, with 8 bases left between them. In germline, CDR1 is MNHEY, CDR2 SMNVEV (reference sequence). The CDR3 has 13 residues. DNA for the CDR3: TGTGCCAGCAGTTTAGACAGATTTTCACCCCTCCACTTT. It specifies CASSLDRFSPLHF.

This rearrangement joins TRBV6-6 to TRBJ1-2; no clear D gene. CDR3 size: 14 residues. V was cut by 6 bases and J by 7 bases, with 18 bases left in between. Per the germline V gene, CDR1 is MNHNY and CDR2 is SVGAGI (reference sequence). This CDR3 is CASRYLDTGIGYTF. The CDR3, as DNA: TGTGCCAGCAGATATCTTGACACGGGAATTGGCTACACCTTC.

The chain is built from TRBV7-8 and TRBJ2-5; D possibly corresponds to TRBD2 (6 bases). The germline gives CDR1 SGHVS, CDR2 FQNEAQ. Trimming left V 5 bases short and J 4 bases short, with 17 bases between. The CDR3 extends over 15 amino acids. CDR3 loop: CASSPRPAGRETQYF. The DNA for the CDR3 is TGTGCCAGCAGCCCCCGGCCAGCGGGCAGAGAGACCCAGTACTTC.

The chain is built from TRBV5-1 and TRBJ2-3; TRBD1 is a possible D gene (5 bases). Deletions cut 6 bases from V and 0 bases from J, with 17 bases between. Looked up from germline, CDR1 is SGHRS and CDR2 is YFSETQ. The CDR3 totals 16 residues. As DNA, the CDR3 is TGCGCCAGCAAAAAAGGACACCTAACTAGCACAGATACGCAGTATTTT. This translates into CASKKGHLTSTDTQYF.

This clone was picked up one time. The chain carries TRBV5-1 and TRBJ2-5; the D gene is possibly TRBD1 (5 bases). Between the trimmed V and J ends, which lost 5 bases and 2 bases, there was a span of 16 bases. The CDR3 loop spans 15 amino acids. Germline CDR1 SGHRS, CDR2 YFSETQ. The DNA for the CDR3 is TGCGCCAGCAGGGGCACAGGAGCGATACAAGAGACCCAGTACTTC. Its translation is CASRGTGAIQETQYF.

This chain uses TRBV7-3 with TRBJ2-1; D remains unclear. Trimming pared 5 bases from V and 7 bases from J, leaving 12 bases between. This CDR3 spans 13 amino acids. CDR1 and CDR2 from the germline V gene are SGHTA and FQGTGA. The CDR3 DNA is TGTGCCAGCAGCGACCGAAGCGAGAATGAGCAGTTCTTC. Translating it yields CASSDRSENEQFF.

Written as DNA, the CDR3 is TGTGCCAGCAGTTACAGGCCAGCTGGCACAGATACGCAGTATTTT. Amino acids: CASSYRPAGTDTQYF. The chain recombines TRBV6-5 with TRBJ2-3, with D unclear. CDR1 is MNHEY and CDR2 is SVGAGI in the germline V gene. The V and J ends lost 2 bases and 1 base respectively, with 10 bases between them. The CDR3 contains 15 residues.

This chain's CDR3 is CASSLGGLSYNEQFF. The CDR3 DNA follows: TGTGCCAGCAGCTTAGGGGGGCTATCCTACAATGAGCAGTTCTTC. The chain joins TRBV7-2 to TRBJ2-1; maybe TRBD1 (6 bases). There are 15 residues in the CDR3. The V gene lost 1 base and the J gene lost 1 base, with 8 bases spanning the gap. Germline CDR1 reads SGHTA; CDR2 reads FQGNSA.

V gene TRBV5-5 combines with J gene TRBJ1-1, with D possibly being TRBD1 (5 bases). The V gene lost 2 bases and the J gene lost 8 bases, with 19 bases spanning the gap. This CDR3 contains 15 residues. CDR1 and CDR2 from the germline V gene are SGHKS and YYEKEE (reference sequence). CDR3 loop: CASSFQERLWGEAFF. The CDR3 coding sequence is TGTGCCAGCAGCTTCCAGGAGAGACTCTGGGGGGAAGCTTTCTTT.

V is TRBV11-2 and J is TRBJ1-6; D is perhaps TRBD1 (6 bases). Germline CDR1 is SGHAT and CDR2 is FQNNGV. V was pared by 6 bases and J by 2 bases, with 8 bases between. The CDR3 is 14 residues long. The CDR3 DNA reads TGTGCCAGCAGTAAGGGGGCCTATAATTCACCCCTCCACTTT. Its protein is CASSKGAYNSPLHF.

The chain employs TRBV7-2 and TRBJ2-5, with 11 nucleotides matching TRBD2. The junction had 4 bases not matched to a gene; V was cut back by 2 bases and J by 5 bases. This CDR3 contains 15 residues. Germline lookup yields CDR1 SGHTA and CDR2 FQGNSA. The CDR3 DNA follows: TGTGCCAGCAGCTTATGGGCTAGCGGGGGGGAGACCCAGTACTTC. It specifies CASSLWASGGETQYF.

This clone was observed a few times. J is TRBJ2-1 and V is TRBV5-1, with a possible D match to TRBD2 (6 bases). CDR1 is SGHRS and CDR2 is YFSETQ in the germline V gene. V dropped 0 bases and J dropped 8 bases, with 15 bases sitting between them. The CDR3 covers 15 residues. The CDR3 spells CASSLAPGSADEQFF. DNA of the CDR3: TGCGCCAGCAGCTTGGCCCCCGGGAGTGCGGATGAGCAGTTCTTC.

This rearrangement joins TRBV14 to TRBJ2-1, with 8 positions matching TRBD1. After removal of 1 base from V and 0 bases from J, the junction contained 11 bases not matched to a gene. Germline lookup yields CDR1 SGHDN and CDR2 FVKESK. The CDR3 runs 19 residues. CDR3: CASSQVVFVTGDSYNEQFF. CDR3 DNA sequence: TGTGCCAGCAGCCAAGTAGTCTTCGTGACAGGGGACTCCTACAATGAGCAGTTCTTC.

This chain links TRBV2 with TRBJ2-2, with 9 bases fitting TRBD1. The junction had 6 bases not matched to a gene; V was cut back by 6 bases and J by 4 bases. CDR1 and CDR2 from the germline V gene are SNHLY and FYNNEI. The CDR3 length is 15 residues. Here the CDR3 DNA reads TGTGCCAGCAGCGAACTGGGACAGGGCACCGGGGAGCTGTTTTTT. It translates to CASSELGQGTGELFF.

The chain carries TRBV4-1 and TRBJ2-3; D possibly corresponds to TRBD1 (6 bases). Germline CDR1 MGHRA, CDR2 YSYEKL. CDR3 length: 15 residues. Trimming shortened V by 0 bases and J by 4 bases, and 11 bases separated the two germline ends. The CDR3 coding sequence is TGCGCCAGCAGCCAAGATAGGGGGACGGCAGATACGCAGTATTTT. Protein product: CASSQDRGTADTQYF.